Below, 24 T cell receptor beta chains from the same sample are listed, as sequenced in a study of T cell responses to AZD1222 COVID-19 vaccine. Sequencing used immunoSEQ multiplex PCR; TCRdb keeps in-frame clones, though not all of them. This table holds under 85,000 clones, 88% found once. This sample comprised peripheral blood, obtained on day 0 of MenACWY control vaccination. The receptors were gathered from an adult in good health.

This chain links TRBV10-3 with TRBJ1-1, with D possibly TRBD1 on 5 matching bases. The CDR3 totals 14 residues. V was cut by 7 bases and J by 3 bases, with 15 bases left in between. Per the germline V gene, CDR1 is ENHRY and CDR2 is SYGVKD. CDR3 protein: CAITAGREHTEAFF. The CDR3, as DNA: TGTGCCATCACCGCCGGCAGGGAGCACACTGAAGCTTTCTTT.

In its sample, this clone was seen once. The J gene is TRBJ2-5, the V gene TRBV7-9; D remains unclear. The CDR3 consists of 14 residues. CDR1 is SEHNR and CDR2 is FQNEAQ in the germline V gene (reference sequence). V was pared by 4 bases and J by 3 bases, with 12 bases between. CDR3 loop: CASSSSIGEETQYF. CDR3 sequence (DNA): TGTGCCAGCAGCTCCTCTATTGGGGAAGAGACCCAGTACTTC.

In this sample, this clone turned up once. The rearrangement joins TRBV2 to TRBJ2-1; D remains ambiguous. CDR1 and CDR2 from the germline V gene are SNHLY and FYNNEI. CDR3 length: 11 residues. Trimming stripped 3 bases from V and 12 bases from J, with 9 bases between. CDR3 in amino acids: CASSDRLGQFF. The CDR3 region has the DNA TGTGCCAGCAGTGATCGGTTGGGGCAGTTCTTC. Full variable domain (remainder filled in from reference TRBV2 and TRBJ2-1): EPEVTQTPSHQVTQMGQEVILRCVPISNHLYFYWYRQILGQKVEFLVSFYNNEISEKSEIFDDQFSVERPDGSNFTLKIRSTKLEDSAMYFCASSDRLGQFFGPGTRLTVL.

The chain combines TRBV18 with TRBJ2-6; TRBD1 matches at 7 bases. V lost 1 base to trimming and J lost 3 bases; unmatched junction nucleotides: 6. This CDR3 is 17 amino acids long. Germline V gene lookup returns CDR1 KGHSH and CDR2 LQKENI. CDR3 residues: CASSPLTGSNGANVLTF. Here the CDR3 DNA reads TGTGCCAGCTCACCACTGACAGGGAGCAATGGGGCCAACGTCCTGACTTTC.

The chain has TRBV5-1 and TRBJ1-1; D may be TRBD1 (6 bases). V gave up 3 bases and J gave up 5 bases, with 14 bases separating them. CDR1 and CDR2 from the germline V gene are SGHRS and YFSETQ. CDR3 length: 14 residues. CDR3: CASSWGAKPTEAFF. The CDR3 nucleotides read TGCGCCAGCAGCTGGGGGGCCAAACCGACTGAAGCTTTCTTT.

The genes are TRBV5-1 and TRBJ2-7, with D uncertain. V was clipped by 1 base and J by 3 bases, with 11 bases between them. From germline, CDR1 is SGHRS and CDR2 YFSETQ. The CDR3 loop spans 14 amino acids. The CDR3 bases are TGCGCCAGCAGCTTGAGATCGGACGGCTACGAGCAGTACTTC. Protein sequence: CASSLRSDGYEQYF.

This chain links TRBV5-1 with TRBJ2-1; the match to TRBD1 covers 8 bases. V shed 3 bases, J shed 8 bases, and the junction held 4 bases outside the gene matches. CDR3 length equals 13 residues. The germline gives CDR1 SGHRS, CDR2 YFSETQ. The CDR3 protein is CASSYGQGDEQFF. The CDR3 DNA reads TGCGCCAGCAGCTACGGACAGGGCGATGAGCAGTTCTTC.

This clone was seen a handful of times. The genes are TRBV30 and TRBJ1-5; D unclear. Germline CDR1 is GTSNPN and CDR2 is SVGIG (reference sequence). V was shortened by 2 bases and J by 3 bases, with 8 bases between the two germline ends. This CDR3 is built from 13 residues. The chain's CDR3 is CAWSRAANQPQHF. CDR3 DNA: TGTGCCTGGAGTCGGGCCGCCAATCAGCCCCAGCATTTT.

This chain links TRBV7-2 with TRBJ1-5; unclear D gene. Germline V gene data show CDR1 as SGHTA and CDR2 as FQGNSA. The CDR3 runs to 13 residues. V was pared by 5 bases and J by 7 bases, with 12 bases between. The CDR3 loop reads CASSISVSQPQHF. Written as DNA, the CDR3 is TGTGCCAGCAGCATCAGCGTCAGCCAGCCCCAGCATTTT.

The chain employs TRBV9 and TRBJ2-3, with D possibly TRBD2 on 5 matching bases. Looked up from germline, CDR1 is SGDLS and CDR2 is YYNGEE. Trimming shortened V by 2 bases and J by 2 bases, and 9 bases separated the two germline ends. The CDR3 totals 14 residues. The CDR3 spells CASSVEGDTDTQYF. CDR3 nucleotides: TGTGCCAGCAGCGTTGAGGGCGACACAGATACGCAGTATTTT.

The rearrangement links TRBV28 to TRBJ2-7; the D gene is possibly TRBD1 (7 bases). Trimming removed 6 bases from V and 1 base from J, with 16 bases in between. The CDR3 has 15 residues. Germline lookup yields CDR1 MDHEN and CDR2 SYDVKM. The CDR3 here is CASRFGAGGSYEQYF. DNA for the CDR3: TGTGCCAGCAGGTTCGGGGCAGGGGGGTCCTACGAGCAGTACTTC.

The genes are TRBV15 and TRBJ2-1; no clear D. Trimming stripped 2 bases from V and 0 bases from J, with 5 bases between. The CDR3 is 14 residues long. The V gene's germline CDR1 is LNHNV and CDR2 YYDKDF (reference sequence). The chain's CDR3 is CATSRKGSYNEQFF. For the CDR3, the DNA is TGTGCCACCAGCAGAAAAGGCTCCTACAATGAGCAGTTCTTC.

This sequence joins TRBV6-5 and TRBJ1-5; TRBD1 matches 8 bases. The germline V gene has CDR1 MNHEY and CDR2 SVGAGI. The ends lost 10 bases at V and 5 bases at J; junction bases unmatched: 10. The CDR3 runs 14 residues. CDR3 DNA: TGTGCCACCAGGGGGCCAGGGTACCATCAGCCCCAGCATTTT. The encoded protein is CATRGPGYHQPQHF.

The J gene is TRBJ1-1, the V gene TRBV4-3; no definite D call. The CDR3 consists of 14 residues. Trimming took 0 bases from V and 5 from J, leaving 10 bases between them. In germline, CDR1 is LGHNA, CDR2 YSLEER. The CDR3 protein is CASSQEMGRTEAFF. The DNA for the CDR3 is TGCGCCAGCAGCCAAGAGATGGGGAGGACTGAAGCTTTCTTT.

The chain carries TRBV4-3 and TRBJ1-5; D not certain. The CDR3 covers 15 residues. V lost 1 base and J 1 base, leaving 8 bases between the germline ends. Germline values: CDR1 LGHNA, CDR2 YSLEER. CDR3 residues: CASSQARGSNQPQHF. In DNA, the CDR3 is TGCGCCAGCAGCCAAGCCCGAGGGAGCAATCAGCCCCAGCATTTT.

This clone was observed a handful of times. The CDR3 sequence is CASGTDDYNEQFF. CDR3 sequence (DNA): TGTGCCAGTGGGACTGACGACTACAATGAGCAGTTCTTC. The gene calls are TRBV6-5 and TRBJ2-1; D perhaps matches TRBD2 (6 bases). The germline V and J ends were trimmed by 9 bases and 3 bases, with 12 bases remaining between them. CDR1 and CDR2 from the germline V gene are MNHEY and SVGAGI. The CDR3 runs to 13 residues.

CDR3 amino acids: CASRGQGGLNPNGYTF. CDR3 nucleotide sequence: TGTGCCAGCAGGGGACAGGGAGGCCTCAACCCAAATGGCTACACCTTC. V usage is TRBV2 and J usage is TRBJ1-2; 9 nucleotides match TRBD1. Germline CDR1 SNHLY, CDR2 FYNNEI. The CDR3 length is 16 residues. The ends lost 6 bases at V and 6 bases at J; junction bases unmatched: 14.

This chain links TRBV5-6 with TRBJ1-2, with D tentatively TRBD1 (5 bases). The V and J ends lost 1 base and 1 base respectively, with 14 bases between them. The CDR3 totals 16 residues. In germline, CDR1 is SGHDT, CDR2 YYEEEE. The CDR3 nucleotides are TGTGCCAGCAGCTTGTTCCGACAGAGGCTTAACTATGGCTACACCTTC. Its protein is CASSLFRQRLNYGYTF. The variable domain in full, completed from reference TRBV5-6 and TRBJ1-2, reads DAGVTQSPTHLIKTRGQQVTLRCSPKSGHDTVSWYQQALGQGPQFIFQYYEEEERQRGNFPDRFSGHQFPNYSSELNVNALLLGDSALYLCASSLFRQRLNYGYTFGSGTRLTVV.

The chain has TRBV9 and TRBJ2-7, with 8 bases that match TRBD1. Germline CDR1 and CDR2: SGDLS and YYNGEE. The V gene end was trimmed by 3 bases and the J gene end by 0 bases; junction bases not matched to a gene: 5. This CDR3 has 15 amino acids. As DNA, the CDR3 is TGTGCCAGCAGCGCTACAGGGGGGAGCTCCTACGAGCAGTACTTC. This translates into CASSATGGSSYEQYF.

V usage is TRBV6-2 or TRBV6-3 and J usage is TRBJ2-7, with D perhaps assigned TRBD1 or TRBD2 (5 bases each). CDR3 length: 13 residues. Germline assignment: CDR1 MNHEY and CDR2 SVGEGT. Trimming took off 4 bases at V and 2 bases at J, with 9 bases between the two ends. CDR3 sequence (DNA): TGTGCCAGCAGTTGGCAGGGACCCTACGAGCAGTACTTC. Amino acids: CASSWQGPYEQYF.

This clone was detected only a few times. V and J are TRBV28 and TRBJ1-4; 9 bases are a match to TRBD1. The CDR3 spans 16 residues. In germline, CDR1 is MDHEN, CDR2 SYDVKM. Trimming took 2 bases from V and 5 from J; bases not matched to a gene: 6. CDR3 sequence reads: CASSLGLGQGNEKLFF. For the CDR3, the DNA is TGTGCCAGCAGTTTAGGGTTAGGACAGGGGAATGAAAAACTGTTTTTT. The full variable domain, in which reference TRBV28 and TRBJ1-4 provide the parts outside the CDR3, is DVKVTQSSRYLVKRTGEKVFLECVQDMDHENMFWYRQDPGLGLRLIYFSYDVKMKEKGDIPEGYSVSREKKERFSLILESASTNQTSMYLCASSLGLGQGNEKLFFGSGTQLSVL.

CDR3 nucleotide sequence: TGTGCCAGCAGTTTATCGAGTGGCACCAATTCACCCCTCCACTTT. It codes for CASSLSSGTNSPLHF. J is TRBJ1-6 and V is TRBV27, with D hard to call. The V gene lost 0 bases and the J gene lost 7 bases, with 10 bases spanning the gap. The CDR3 has 15 residues. Germline-derived CDR1 and CDR2 are MNHEY and SMNVEV (reference sequence).

CDR3 region: CASSILQQGTTEAFF. CDR3 nucleotides: TGTGCCAGCAGCATCTTGCAACAGGGGACCACTGAAGCTTTCTTT. The J gene is TRBJ1-1, the V gene TRBV11-2; 7 bases align to TRBD1. The V gene end was trimmed by 5 bases and the J gene end by 4 bases; junction bases not matched to a gene: 10. Germline V CDR1 and CDR2: SGHAT, FQNNGV. This CDR3 has 15 amino acids.

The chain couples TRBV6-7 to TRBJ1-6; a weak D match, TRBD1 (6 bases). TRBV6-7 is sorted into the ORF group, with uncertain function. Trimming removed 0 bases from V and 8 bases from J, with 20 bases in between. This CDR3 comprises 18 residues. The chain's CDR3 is CASSYSNVQGPVDSPLHF. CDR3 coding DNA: TGTGCCAGCAGTTACTCGAACGTTCAGGGGCCTGTTGATTCACCCCTCCACTTT.